This TCR beta chain was captured in a study of blood T cells in healthy people across ages. Overall study results and limits: Expanded clonotype shifts may have been confounded, as the donors had an unknown CMV status.

This clonotype was recorded a few times. Its specificity is not known. From germline, CDR1 is MNHEY and CDR2 SMNVEV (reference sequence). V dropped 6 bases and J dropped 8 bases, with 13 bases sitting between them. The CDR3 runs to 13 residues. Together with a sample-barcoded 5' primer, a J-beta primer mix was included in a second PCR lasting about 7 to 11 cycles. In TCRdb, the 5' RACE reads were re-called with MiXCR into one record per CDR3 protein. The table records 750,000 to 1,000,000 distinct CDR3 sequences, 25% to 30% of them present only once. The same data also contributed to another study, on T cells of mothers and their children. From that report: Samples were obtained from a few healthy Caucasian mothers and their six children.

Specimen: blood. The chain has TRBV27 and TRBJ1-4; D is perhaps TRBD1 (5 bases). The clonotype was recovered from a woman aged 40 to 50 in good health. CDR3 in DNA: TGTGCCAGCAGGTCAGGGAGACAGGAAAAACTGTTTTTT. Translating it yields CASRSGRQEKLFF.